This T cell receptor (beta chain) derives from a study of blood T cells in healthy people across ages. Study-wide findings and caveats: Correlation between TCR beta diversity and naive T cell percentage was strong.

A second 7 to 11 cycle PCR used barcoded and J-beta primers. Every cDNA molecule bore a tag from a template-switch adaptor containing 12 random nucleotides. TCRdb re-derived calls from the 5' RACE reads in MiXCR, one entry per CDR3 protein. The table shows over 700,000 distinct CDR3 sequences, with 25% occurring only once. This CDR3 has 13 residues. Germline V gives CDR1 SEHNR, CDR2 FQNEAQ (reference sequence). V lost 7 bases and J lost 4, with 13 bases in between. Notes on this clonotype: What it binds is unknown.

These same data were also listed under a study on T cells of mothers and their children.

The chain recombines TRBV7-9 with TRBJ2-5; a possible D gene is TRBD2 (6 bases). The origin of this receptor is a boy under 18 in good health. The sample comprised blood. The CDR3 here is CASTPVGGETQYF. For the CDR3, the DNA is TGTGCCAGCACCCCCGTGGGAGGAGAGACCCAGTACTTC.